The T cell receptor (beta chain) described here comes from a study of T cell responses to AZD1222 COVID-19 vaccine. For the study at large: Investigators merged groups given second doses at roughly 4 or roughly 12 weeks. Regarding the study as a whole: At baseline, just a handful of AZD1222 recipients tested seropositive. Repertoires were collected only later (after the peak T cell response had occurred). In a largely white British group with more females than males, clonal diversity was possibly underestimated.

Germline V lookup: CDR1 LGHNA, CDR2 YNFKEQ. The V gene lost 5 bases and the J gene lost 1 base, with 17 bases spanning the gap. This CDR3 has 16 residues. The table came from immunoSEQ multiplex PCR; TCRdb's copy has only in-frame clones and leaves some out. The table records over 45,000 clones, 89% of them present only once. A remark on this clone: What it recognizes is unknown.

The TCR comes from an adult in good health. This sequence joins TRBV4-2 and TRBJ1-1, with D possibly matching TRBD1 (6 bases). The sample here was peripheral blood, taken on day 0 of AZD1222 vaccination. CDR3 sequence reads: CASSSRGLIPNTEAFF. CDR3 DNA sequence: TGTGCCAGCAGCTCCAGGGGTCTCATACCGAACACTGAAGCTTTCTTT.